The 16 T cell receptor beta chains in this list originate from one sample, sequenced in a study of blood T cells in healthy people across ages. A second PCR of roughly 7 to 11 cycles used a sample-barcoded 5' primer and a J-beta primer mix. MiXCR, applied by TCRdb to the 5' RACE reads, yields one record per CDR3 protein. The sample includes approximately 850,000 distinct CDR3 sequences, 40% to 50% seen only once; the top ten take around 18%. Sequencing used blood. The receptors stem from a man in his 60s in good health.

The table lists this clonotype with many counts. The CDR3 sequence: CASSLVGYQETQYF. CDR3 in DNA: TGCGCCAGCAGCTTGGTTGGGTACCAAGAGACCCAGTACTTC. V and J are TRBV5-1 and TRBJ2-5; D remains ambiguous. The germline V gene encodes CDR1 SGHRS and CDR2 YFSETQ. The CDR3 spans 14 residues. Trimming left V 0 bases short and J 0 bases short, with 6 bases between.

The CDR3 spells CASSLGAGNLNEQFF. CDR3 coding DNA: TGTGCCAGCAGCTTAGGAGCGGGGAACCTCAATGAGCAGTTCTTC. This chain connects TRBV7-9 to TRBJ2-1; TRBD2 matches at 7 bases. This CDR3 has 15 residues. The ends lost 1 base at V and 6 bases at J; junction bases unmatched: 6. CDR1 and CDR2 (germline): SEHNR, FQNEAQ (reference sequence). The entire variable domain, with the rest obtained from reference TRBV7-9 and TRBJ2-1, is as follows: DTGVSQNPRHKITKRGQNVTFRCDPISEHNRLYWYRQTLGQGPEFLTYFQNEAQLEKSRLLSDRFSAERPKGSFSTLEIQRTEQGDSAMYLCASSLGAGNLNEQFFGPGTRLTVL.

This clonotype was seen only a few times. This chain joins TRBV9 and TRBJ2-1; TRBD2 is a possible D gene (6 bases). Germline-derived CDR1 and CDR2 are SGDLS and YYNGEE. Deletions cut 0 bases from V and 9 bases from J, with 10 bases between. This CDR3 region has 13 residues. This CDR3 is CASSVVAGSEQFF. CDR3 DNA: TGTGCCAGCAGCGTAGTGGCGGGGAGTGAGCAGTTCTTC. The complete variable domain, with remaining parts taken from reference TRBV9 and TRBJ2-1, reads DSGVTQTPKHLITATGQRVTLRCSPRSGDLSVYWYQQSLDQGLQFLIQYYNGEERAKGNILERFSAQQFPDLHSELNLSSLELGDSALYFCASSVVAGSEQFFGPGTRLTVL.

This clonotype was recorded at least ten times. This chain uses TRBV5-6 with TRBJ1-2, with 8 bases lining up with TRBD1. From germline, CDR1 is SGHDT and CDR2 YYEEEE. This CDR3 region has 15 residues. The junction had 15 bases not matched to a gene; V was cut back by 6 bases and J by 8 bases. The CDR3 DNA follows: TGTGCCAGCAACTACGAACGCAGGGGGCTCGACGGCTACACCTTC. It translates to CASNYERRGLDGYTF.

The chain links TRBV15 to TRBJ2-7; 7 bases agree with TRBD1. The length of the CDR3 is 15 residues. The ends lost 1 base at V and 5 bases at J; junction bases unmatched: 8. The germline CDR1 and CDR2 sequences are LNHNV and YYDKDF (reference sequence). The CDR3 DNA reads TGTGCCACCAGCAGAGTCGACAGGGACGGGGACGAGCAGTACTTC. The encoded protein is CATSRVDRDGDEQYF.

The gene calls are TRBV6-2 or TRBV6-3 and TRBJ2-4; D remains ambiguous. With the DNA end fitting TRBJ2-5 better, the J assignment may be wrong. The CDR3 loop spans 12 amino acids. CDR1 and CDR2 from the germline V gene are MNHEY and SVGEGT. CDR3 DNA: TGTGCCAGCAGTTCCGACGCGGAGACCCAGTACTTC. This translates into CASSSDAETQYF.

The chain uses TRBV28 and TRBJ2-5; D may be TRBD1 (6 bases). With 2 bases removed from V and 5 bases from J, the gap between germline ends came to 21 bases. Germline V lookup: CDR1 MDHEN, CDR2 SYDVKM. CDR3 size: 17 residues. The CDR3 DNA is TGTGCCAGCAGTTTAGGTTTGGGGTTAGGGGGACATGAGACCCAGTACTTC. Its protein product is CASSLGLGLGGHETQYF.

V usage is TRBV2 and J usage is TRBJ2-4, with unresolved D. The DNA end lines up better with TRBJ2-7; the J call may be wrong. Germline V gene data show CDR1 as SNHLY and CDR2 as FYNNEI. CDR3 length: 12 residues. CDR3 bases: TGTGCCAGCATCGGTGCAGACTACGAGCAGTACTTC. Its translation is CASIGADYEQYF.

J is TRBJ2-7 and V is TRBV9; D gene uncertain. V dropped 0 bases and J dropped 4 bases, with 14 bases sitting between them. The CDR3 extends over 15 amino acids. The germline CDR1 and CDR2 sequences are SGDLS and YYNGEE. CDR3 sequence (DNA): TGTGCCAGCAGCGTAGATCAGTCTAGGTCTTACGAGCAGTACTTC. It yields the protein CASSVDQSRSYEQYF.

The CDR3 DNA is TGCAGTGCTAGATCTTCAGGGGGGGTTGATGAGCAGTTCTTC. Its translation is CSARSSGGVDEQFF. The chain employs TRBV20-1 and TRBJ2-1; D tentatively fits TRBD1 or TRBD2 (7 bases each). The V end was cut by 2 bases, the J end by 8 bases, with 16 bases between. The length of the CDR3 is 14 residues. The germline gives CDR1 DFQATT, CDR2 SNEGSKA (reference sequence).

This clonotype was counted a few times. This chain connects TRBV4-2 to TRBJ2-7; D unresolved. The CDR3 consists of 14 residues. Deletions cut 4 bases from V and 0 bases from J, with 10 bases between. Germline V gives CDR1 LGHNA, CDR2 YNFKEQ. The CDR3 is CASSRTESSYEQYF. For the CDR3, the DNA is TGTGCCAGCAGCCGGACGGAGAGCTCCTACGAGCAGTACTTC.

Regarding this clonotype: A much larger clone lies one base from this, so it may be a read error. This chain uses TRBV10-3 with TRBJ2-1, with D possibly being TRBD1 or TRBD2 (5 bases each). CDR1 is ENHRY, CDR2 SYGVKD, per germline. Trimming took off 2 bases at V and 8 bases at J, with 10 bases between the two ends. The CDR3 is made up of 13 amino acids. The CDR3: CAISEERGDEQFF. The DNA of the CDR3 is TGTGCCATCAGTGAGGAACGGGGCGATGAGCAGTTCTTC.

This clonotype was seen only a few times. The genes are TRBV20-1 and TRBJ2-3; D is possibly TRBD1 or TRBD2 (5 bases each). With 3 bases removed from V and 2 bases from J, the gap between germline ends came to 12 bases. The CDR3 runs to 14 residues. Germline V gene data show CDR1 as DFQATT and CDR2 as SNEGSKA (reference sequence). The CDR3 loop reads CSARRGIHTDTQYF. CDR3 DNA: TGCAGTGCTAGGAGGGGAATACACACAGATACGCAGTATTTT.

The CDR3 region has the DNA TGTGCCAGCAGCCGAAATAGCAATCAGCCCCAGCATTTT. Amino acids: CASSRNSNQPQHF. This chain links TRBV7-2 with TRBJ1-5; D unresolved. The CDR3 has 13 residues. V was cut by 5 bases and J by 0 bases, with 5 bases left in between. CDR1 and CDR2 from the germline V gene are SGHTA and FQGNSA. Variable domain in full (rest from reference TRBV7-2 and TRBJ1-5): GAGVSQSPSNKVTEKGKDVELRCDPISGHTALYWYRQSLGQGLEFLIYFQGNSAPDKSGLPSDRFSAERTGGSVSTLTIQRTQQEDSAVYLCASSRNSNQPQHFGDGTRLSIL.

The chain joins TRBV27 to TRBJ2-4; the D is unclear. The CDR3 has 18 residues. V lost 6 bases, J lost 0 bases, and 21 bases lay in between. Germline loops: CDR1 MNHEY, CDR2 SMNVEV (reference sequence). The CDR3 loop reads CASSPGRRTNLAKNIQYF. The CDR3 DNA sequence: TGTGCCAGCAGCCCAGGACGGAGAACAAATCTAGCCAAAAACATTCAGTACTTC.

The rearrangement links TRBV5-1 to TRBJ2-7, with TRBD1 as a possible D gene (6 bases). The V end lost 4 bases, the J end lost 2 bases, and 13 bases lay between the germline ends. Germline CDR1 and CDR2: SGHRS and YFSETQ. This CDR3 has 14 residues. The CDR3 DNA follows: TGCGCCAGCAGCCCCCGGGACACACCCTACGAGCAGTACTTC. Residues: CASSPRDTPYEQYF.